The 7 T cell receptor beta chains below all came from one sample that was sequenced in a study of early T cells in non-severe SARS-CoV-2 infection. One entry per CDR3 protein results from TCRdb running MiXCR on the 5' RACE reads. This table holds approximately 77,000 distinct CDR3 sequences, 10% to 15% found once. Specimen: whole blood, collected at baseline. Receptors originate from an adult who was a healthcare worker with PCR-confirmed SARS-CoV-2 infection or an uninfected control (not recorded which). The donor label of this sample is uncertain.

The chain couples TRBV20-1 to TRBJ2-1; 9 positions match TRBD2. Per the germline V gene, CDR1 is DFQATT and CDR2 is SNEGSKA (reference sequence). V lost 3 bases and J lost 6; bases outside the gene matches: 6. The CDR3 covers 14 residues. The DNA for the CDR3 is TGCAGTGCTAGTGCGGGGGGGCCAGGCAATGAGCAGTTCTTC. Translated: CSASAGGPGNEQFF.

The chain employs TRBV6-2 or TRBV6-3 and TRBJ2-1; D is ambiguous. Germline V gene sequence: CDR1 MNHEY, CDR2 SVGEGT. This CDR3 has 12 amino acids. V was pared by 5 bases and J by 7 bases, with 9 bases between. The CDR3 here is CASSPRFNEQFF. The DNA for the CDR3 is TGTGCCAGCAGTCCCCGATTTAATGAGCAGTTCTTC.

This clonotype was seen only a few times. This sequence joins TRBV18 and TRBJ2-3; D is undetermined. The CDR3 runs to 17 residues. Germline V gene sequence: CDR1 KGHSH, CDR2 LQKENI. The germline V and J ends were trimmed by 2 bases and 1 base, with 16 bases remaining between them. The CDR3 DNA reads TGTGCCAGCTCACCAAATCATCAGCTTTCGGGCACAGATACGCAGTATTTT. Protein: CASSPNHQLSGTDTQYF.

This clonotype has only a few counts. The chain uses TRBV9 and TRBJ2-3; TRBD2 matches 9 bases. CDR1 SGDLS and CDR2 YYNGEE come from the germline V gene. The CDR3 is 16 residues long. With V trimmed by 5 bases and J by 4 bases, 11 bases remained unmatched. CDR3 residues: CASRDHSGSGADTQYF. The CDR3, as DNA: TGTGCCAGCAGGGATCATAGCGGGAGTGGAGCAGATACGCAGTATTTT. The full variable domain, in which reference TRBV9 and TRBJ2-3 provide the parts outside the CDR3, is DSGVTQTPKHLITATGQRVTLRCSPRSGDLSVYWYQQSLDQGLQFLIQYYNGEERAKGNILERFSAQQFPDLHSELNLSSLELGDSALYFCASRDHSGSGADTQYFGPGTRLTVL.

V gene TRBV6-1 combines with J gene TRBJ2-7, with TRBD2 matching over 9 bases. The CDR3 is 16 amino acids. The J segment lost 1 base and the V segment lost 6 bases, leaving 10 bases of the junction unmatched. Germline V lookup: CDR1 MNHNS, CDR2 SASEGT. CDR3 amino acids: CASSGNVAGVSYEQYF. CDR3 nucleotides: TGTGCCAGCAGCGGTAATGTAGCGGGAGTGTCCTACGAGCAGTACTTC.

V gene TRBV5-1 combines with J gene TRBJ2-2; 11 nucleotides line up with TRBD2. Germline V gives CDR1 SGHRS, CDR2 YFSETQ. The CDR3 spans 17 residues. V lost 5 bases to trimming and J lost 6 bases; unmatched junction nucleotides: 12. The CDR3 DNA is TGCGCCAGCAGGACCCGCTTTACTAGCGGGAGTGCCGGGGAGCTGTTTTTT. Translation gives CASRTRFTSGSAGELFF.

This clonotype occurred many times. This chain uses TRBV20-1 with TRBJ2-3; TRBD2 matches 13 bases. CDR3 size: 19 residues. V lost 8 bases to trimming and J lost 3 bases; unmatched junction nucleotides: 20. Per germline, CDR1 DFQATT and CDR2 SNEGSKA (reference sequence). The DNA for the CDR3 is TGCAGTCTAGCAGCACCGGGACTAGCGGGGATCACGGTGACAGATACGCAGTATTTT. Residues: CSLAAPGLAGITVTDTQYF.